This T cell receptor (beta chain) was recorded in a study of early T cells in non-severe SARS-CoV-2 infection. As for the study in general: Sequencing of unsorted whole blood was done on bulk RNA, leaving chains unpaired.

Individual cDNA molecules each received unique molecular identifiers attached to them. TCRdb reprocessed the 5' RACE reads with MiXCR, giving one entry per CDR3 protein. This sample has about 100,000 distinct CDR3 sequences; around 14% occur once, and the top ten carry 2% to 2.5%. The CDR3 runs to 15 residues. Germline V gene lookup returns CDR1 DFQATT and CDR2 SNEGSKA (reference sequence). V was pared by 0 bases and J by 7 bases, with 18 bases between. Specimen: whole blood. V gene TRBV20-1 combines with J gene TRBJ1-2, with D possibly matching TRBD1 (5 bases). The receptor was derived from an adult who was a healthcare worker with PCR-confirmed SARS-CoV-2 infection or an uninfected control (not recorded which). For the CDR3, the DNA is TGCAGTGCTAGAGATCTCGTCTCGGGGGGTCCTGGCTACACCTTC. It specifies CSARDLVSGGPGYTF.